The clone carrying this TCR beta chain was counted between two and nine times. The target antigen is unknown. The data stem from a study of beta chain features in type 1 diabetes. Whole-study findings and limits: Still unanswered here is whether HLA type influences TCRB rearrangement.

Of the isolated RNA, all was reverse transcribed, and so the sequenced material was expressed TCRB transcripts. Using immunoSEQ multiplex PCR, the repertoire was profiled, and TCRdb retains in-frame clones only, with some absent. The sample yields about 620,000 clones, around 15% seen once. The CDR3 spans 15 residues. The germline V gene encodes CDR1 SGHRS and CDR2 YFSETQ. V was trimmed by 0 bases and J by 1 base, leaving 9 bases between them. The receptor comes from a young man in good health. The rearrangement joins TRBV5-1 to TRBJ2-3; unclear D gene. The sequenced sample was naive CD4+ T cells from blood. The CDR3 DNA reads TGCGCCAGCAGCTTGGAAACGGTACGCACAGATACGCAGTATTTT. Translation gives CASSLETVRTDTQYF.